This T cell receptor (beta chain) stems from a study of CD4 and CD8 cells across lung adenocarcinoma regions. The patients had localized lung adenocarcinoma, a non-small cell subtype. This clonotype was seen only a few times. The CDR3 spans 15 residues. Germline values: CDR1 SGHTA, CDR2 FQGNSA. V lost 2 bases and J lost 4; bases outside the gene matches: 4. MiXCR was run by TCRdb on the PCR reads, yielding one entry per CDR3 protein. The sample has more than 4,000 distinct CDR3 sequences, about 45% seen once; the top ten hold over 12%. The clonotype comes from a female donor with lung adenocarcinoma. The CD4 and CD8 labels of this study may be unreliable. The sequencing sample was made of CD4+ T cells from the margin of a lung tumor. The chain links TRBV7-2 to TRBJ2-5; 10 bases fit TRBD2. The CDR3 DNA is TGTGCCAGCAGCTTATACCCTAGCGGGAGAGAGACCCAGTACTTC. Encoded protein: CASSLYPSGRETQYF.